This T cell receptor (beta chain) was captured in a study of OX40 agonist ivuxolimab in advanced cancers. Findings and limits, study-wide: Clones of CD4+ and CD8+ blood T cells grew by week 6 at doses of 0.1 to 3.0 mg/kg. Among T cells, CD8+ cells averaged more expanded clones than CD4+ cells.

On this clone itself: As yet, its antigen is unknown.

This CDR3 is 14 amino acids long. Germline lookup yields CDR1 SGHDN and CDR2 FVKESK. Trimming cost V 1 base and J 5 bases, with 11 bases left between them. Profiling relied on immunoSEQ multiplex PCR, and the TCRdb table lists in-frame clones only, not all of them. This table holds 65,000 to 85,000 clones, about 93% found once. The gene calls are TRBV14 and TRBJ1-2; D is unclear. The receptor's source is an adult with an advanced solid tumor such as melanoma, head and neck, liver or kidney cancer. Specimen: CD4+ or CD8+ T cells sorted from blood, collected in a trial of the OX40 agonist ivuxolimab. The chain's CDR3 is CASSQGQAVYGYTF. Here the CDR3 DNA reads TGTGCCAGCAGCCAAGGGCAGGCAGTATATGGCTACACCTTC.